This TCR beta chain is from a study of blood T cell repertoires in COVID-19. In the study overall: There were acute and convalescent COVID-19 samples, and they came from the United States, Italy and Spain. PBMCs, B-cell-depleted T cells, or T cells provided the cDNA or gDNA that made up the material.

Study processing details: Reference gene primer amplification gave estimated nucleated cell counts. Sequencing was performed with immunoSEQ multiplex PCR; in TCRdb, only in-frame clones are kept and a portion is missing. V, J and clone size were drawn from that table, and D and trimming were deduced from the DNA. This table holds about 370,000 clones, more than 70% found once. V was pared by 1 base and J by 1 base, with 8 bases of the junction left unmatched. Germline-derived CDR1 and CDR2 are SGHAT and FQNNGV. CDR3 length: 19 amino acids. Enrolled during active infection, Seattle patients were then followed longitudinally.

The clonotype originates from a woman between 25 and 40 years old with COVID-19, enrolled during active disease. J is TRBJ2-3 and V is TRBV11-2, with 13 positions matching TRBD2. The specimen sequenced was peripheral blood. The CDR3 bases are TGTGCCAGCAGCTTAGGTCGGGGACTAGCGGGAACTGGCACAGATACGCAGTATTTT. It yields the protein CASSLGRGLAGTGTDTQYF.